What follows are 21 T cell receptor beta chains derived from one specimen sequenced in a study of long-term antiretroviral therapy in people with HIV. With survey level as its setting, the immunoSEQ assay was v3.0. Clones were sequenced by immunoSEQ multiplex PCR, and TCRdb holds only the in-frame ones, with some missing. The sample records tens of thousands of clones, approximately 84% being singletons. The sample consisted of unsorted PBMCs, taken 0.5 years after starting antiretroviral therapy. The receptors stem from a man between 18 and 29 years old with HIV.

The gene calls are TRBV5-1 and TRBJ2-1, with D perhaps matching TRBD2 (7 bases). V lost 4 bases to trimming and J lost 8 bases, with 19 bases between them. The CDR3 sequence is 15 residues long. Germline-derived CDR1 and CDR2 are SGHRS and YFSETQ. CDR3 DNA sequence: TGCGCCAGCAGCGCGGGGGCAGGGCTTATCGATGAGCAGTTCTTC. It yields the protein CASSAGAGLIDEQFF.

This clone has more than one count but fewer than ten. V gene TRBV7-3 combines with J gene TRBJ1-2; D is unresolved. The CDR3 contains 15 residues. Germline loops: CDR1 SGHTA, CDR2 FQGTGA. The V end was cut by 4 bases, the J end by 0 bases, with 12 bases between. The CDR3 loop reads CASSYWIGPNYGYTF. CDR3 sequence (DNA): TGTGCCAGCAGCTACTGGATCGGACCTAACTATGGCTACACCTTC.

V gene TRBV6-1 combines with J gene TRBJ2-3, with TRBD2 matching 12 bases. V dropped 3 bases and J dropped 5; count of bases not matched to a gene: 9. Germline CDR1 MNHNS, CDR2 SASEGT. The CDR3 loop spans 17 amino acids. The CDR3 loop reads CASSDWGLAGGRDTQYF. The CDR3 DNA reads TGTGCCAGCAGTGACTGGGGGCTAGCGGGAGGGAGAGATACGCAGTATTTT.

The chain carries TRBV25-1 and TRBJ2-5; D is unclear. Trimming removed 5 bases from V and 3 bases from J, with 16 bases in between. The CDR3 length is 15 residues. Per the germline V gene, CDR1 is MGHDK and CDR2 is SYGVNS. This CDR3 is CASSLSRGGEETQYF. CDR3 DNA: TGTGCCAGCAGTCTGTCTCGAGGTGGGGAAGAGACCCAGTACTTC.

The chain's CDR3 is CASSNRDRGRREQFF. For the CDR3, the DNA is TGTGCCAGCAGCAACCGGGACAGGGGGCGGAGGGAGCAGTTCTTC. The chain combines TRBV5-6 with TRBJ2-1; the match to TRBD1 covers 12 bases. The CDR3 has 15 amino acids. Germline assignment: CDR1 SGHDT and CDR2 YYEEEE. Trimming cost V 4 bases and J 10 bases; bases outside gene matches: 9.

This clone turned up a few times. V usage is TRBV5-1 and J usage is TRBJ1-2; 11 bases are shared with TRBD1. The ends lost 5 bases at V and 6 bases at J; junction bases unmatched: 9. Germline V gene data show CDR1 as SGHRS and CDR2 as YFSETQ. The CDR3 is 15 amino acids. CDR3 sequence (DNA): TGCGCCAGCAGTCCATACGGGACAGGGGGACATGGCTACACCTTC. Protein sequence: CASSPYGTGGHGYTF.

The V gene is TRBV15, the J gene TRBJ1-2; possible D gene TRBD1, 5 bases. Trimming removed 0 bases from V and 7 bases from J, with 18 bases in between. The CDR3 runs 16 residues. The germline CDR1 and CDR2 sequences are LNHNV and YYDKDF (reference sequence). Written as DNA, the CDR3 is TGTGCCACCAGCAGAGATAATCCAGGTTCGGGGGGTGGCTACACCTTC. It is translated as CATSRDNPGSGGGYTF. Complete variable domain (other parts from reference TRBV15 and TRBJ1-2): DAMVIQNPRYQVTQFGKPVTLSCSQTLNHNVMYWYQQKSSQAPKLLFHYYDKDFNNEADTPDNFQSRRPNTSFCFLDIRSPGLGDTAMYLCATSRDNPGSGGGYTFGSGTRLTVV.

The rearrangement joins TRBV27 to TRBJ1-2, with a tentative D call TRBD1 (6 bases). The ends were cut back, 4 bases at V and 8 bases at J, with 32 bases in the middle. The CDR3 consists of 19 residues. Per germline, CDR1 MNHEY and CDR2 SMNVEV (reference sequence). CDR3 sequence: CASSYSRTGTWGPRAGYTF. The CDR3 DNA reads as TGTGCCAGCAGTTACTCGAGAACCGGGACATGGGGACCTAGGGCAGGCTACACCTTC.

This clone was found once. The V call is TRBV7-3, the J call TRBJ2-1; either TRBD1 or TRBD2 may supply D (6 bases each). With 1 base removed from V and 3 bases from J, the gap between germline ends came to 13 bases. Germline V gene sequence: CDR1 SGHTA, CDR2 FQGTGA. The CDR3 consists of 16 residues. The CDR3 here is CASSLSGTPDYNEQFF. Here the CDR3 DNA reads TGTGCCAGCAGCTTAAGCGGGACACCAGACTACAATGAGCAGTTCTTC.

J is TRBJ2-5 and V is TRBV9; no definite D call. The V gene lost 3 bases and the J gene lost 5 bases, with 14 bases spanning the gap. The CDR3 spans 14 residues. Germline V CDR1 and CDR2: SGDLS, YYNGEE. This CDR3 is CASSGSLHGETQYF. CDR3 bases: TGTGCCAGCAGCGGATCCCTGCATGGGGAGACCCAGTACTTC.

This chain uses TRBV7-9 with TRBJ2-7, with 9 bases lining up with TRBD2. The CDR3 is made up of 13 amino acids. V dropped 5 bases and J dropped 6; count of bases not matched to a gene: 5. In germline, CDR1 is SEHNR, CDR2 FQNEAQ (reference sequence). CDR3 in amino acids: CASSGGGAGEQYF. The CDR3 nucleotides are TGTGCCAGCAGCGGCGGGGGGGCCGGCGAGCAGTACTTC.

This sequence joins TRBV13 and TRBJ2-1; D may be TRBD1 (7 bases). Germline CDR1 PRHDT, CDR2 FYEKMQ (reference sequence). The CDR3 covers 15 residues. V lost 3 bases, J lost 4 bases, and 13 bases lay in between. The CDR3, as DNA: TGTGCCAGCAGCTTTTGGCAGGGGGGTTACAATGAGCAGTTCTTC. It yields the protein CASSFWQGGYNEQFF.

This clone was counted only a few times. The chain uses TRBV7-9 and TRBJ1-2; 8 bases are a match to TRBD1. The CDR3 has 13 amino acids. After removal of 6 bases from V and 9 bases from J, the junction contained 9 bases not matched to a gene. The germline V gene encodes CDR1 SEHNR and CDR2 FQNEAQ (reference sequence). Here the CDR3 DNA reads TGTGCCAGCAGTTCGGACAGGGCAACCAGCTACACCTTC. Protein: CASSSDRATSYTF. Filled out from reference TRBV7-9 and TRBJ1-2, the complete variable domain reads DTGVSQNPRHKITKRGQNVTFRCDPISEHNRLYWYRQTLGQGPEFLTYFQNEAQLEKSRLLSDRFSAERPKGSFSTLEIQRTEQGDSAMYLCASSSDRATSYTFGSGTRLTVV.

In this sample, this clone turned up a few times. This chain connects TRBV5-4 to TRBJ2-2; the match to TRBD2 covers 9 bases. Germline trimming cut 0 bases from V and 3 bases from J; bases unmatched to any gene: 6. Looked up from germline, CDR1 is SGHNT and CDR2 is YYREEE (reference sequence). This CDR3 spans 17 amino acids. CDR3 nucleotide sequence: TGTGCCAGCAGCTTGGACCTCAGCGGGGGGTACACCGGGGAGCTGTTTTTT. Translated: CASSLDLSGGYTGELFF.

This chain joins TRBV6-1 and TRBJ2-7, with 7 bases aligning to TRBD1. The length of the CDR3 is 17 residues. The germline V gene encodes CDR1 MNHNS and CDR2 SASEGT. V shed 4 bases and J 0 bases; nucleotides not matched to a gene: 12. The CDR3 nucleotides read TGTGCCAGCAGTGGAGGGGGCCGGGTAAAAGACTCCTACGAGCAGTACTTC. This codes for CASSGGGRVKDSYEQYF.

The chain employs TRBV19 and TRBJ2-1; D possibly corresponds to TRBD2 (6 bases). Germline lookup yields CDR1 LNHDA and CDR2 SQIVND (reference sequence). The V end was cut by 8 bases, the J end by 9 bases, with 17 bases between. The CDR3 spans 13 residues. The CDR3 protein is CASGLGGWGEQFF. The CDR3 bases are TGTGCCAGTGGCCTGGGAGGATGGGGTGAGCAGTTCTTC.

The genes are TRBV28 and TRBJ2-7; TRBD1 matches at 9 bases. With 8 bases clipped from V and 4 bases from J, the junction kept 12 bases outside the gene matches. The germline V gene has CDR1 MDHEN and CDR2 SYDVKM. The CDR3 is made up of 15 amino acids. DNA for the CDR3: TGTGCCAGCCGTAGGGAACAGGGGGCCGGTTACGAGCAGTACTTC. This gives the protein CASRREQGAGYEQYF.

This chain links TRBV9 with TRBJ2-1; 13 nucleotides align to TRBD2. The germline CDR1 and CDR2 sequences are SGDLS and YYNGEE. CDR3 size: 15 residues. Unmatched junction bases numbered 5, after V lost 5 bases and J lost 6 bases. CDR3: CASSPTSGRSNEQFF. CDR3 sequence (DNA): TGTGCCAGCAGTCCGACTAGCGGGAGGTCCAATGAGCAGTTCTTC. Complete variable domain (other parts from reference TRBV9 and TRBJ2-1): DSGVTQTPKHLITATGQRVTLRCSPRSGDLSVYWYQQSLDQGLQFLIQYYNGEERAKGNILERFSAQQFPDLHSELNLSSLELGDSALYFCASSPTSGRSNEQFFGPGTRLTVL.

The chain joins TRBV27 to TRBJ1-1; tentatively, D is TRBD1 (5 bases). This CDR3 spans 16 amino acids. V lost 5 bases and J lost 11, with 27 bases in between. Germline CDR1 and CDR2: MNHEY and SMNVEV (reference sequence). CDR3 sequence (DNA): TGTGCCAGCAGTACCGGGACCGGGAATCCCTCCTTTGGGGCTTTCTTT. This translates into CASSTGTGNPSFGAFF.

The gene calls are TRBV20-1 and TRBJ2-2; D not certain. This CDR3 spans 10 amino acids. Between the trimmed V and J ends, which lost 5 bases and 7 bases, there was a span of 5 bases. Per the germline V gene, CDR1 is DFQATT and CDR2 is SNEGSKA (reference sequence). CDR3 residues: CSAGDGELFF. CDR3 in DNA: TGCAGTGCTGGGGACGGGGAGCTGTTTTTT.

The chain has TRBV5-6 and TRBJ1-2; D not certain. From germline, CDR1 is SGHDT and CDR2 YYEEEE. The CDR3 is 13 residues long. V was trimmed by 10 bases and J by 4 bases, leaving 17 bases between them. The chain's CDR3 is CAGLSSGGYGYTF. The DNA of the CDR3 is TGTGCCGGGCTATCTAGCGGCGGCTATGGCTACACCTTC. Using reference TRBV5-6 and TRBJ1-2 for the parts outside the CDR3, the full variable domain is DAGVTQSPTHLIKTRGQQVTLRCSPKSGHDTVSWYQQALGQGPQFIFQYYEEEERQRGNFPDRFSGHQFPNYSSELNVNALLLGDSALYLCAGLSSGGYGYTFGSGTRLTVV.